This record concerns one T cell receptor beta chain sequence. Its antigen is still unknown. This specimen belongs to a study of T cells in Graves' hyperthyroidism and ophthalmopathy. Broader study findings: Most thyroid clonotypes expanded above 0.001 were also detected in blood.

The source material, RNA transcripts, was used to amplify TCR beta CDR3 regions. HTBI primers were used for first-round RT-PCR of the TCR CDR3. Using its own MiXCR run on the multiplex PCR reads, TCRdb lists one record per CDR3 protein. The table lists some 500,000 distinct CDR3 sequences, roughly 14% of them singletons. Graves' hyperthyroidism showing no ophthalmopathy progression within 18 months was considered stable. Exclusions: uncontrolled infection, other autoimmune disease, pregnancy, lactation. The sequencing input was blood. This TCR came from a woman in her late teens or twenties with Graves' hyperthyroidism.

The CDR3 protein is CASSLAGTSGVDEQFF. The CDR3 DNA reads TGTGCCAGCAGTTTAGCTGGGACTAGCGGGGTCGATGAGCAGTTCTTC. This chain links TRBV12-3 or TRBV12-4 with TRBJ2-1; 13 positions agree with TRBD2. The CDR3 sequence is 16 residues long. The trim removed 0 bases at V and 8 bases at J, leaving 4 bases unmatched.